A selection of T cell receptor beta chains follows, all from one sample in a study of control samples from healthy donors and cancer patients. The repertoire was sequenced with immunoSEQ multiplex PCR; TCRdb's copy has only in-frame clones and lacks some. This table holds 200,000 or so clones, 85% to 95% found once. Sequenced input: blood. The receptors originated from a man aged 50-60 years in good health. The CDR3 runs from the conserved cysteine through the conserved F or W.

j_call,v_call,cdr3_aa
TRBJ1-6,TRBV5-1,CASSLTGGENSPLHF
TRBJ1-1,TRBV5-1,CASTRDRGIGTEAFF
TRBJ2-7,TRBV30,CAWSLSYEQYF
TRBJ2-1,TRBV9,CASSVDGGPYNEQFF
TRBJ1-5,TRBV7-9,CASSTSTGGQPQHF
TRBJ2-6,TRBV3-1/TRBV3-2,CASRIGGPGANVLTF
TRBJ2-2,TRBV21-1,CASSKEEVRTDCTGELFF
TRBJ1-3,TRBV27,CASSLAGAGNTIYF
TRBJ2-1,TRBV3-1/TRBV3-2,CASSQERGIRSNEQFF
TRBJ1-2,TRBV24-1,CATSERQYYGYTF
TRBJ1-4,TRBV5-1,CASSSMGTTNEKLFF
TRBJ2-1,TRBV3-1/TRBV3-2,CASSQVKRYNEQFF
TRBJ2-2,TRBV19,CASTLRGQTTGELFF